This record looks at one T cell receptor beta chain sequence and its context. Its specificity is unknown. The entry originates in a study of OX40 agonist ivuxolimab in advanced cancers. Whole-study context: In this trial design, patients received ivuxolimab intravenously at 0.01 to 10 mg/kg every 2 weeks. Study outcomes and limitations: Determination of antigen specificity was not performed for the expanded peripheral T cells.

Here immunoSEQ multiplex PCR was the method, and the copy in TCRdb shows in-frame clones only, minus some. In the table there are 55,000 to 80,000 clones, 75% to 90% of which are singletons. The germline V and J ends were trimmed by 2 bases and 4 bases, with 8 bases remaining between them. CDR3 length: 13 amino acids. Germline CDR1 is MDHEN and CDR2 is SYDVKM. The chain recombines TRBV28 with TRBJ1-2, with D perhaps matching TRBD1 (6 bases). The sequenced sample was CD4+ or CD8+ T cells sorted from blood, obtained in a trial of the OX40 agonist ivuxolimab. The TCR was taken from an adult with an advanced solid tumor such as melanoma, head and neck, liver or kidney cancer. CDR3 sequence: CASSLQGPYGYTF. CDR3 coding DNA: TGTGCCAGCAGTTTACAGGGGCCCTATGGCTACACCTTC.